What follows are 23 T cell receptor beta chains derived from one specimen sequenced in a study of immune evolution from preneoplasia to lung adenocarcinoma. Clones were read by immunoSEQ multiplex PCR, and TCRdb kept only the in-frame ones, dropping some. The data hold 9,000 to 10,000 clones, with about three quarters observed a single time. Sequencing was carried out using FFPE minimally invasive lung adenocarcinoma tissue. The source is a person in their 70s with lung adenocarcinoma. Some clones in this sample may be carry-over from other donors' samples.

V gene TRBV21-1 combines with J gene TRBJ2-5; the D call of TRBD2 is as the table states it, not checked on the DNA. TRBV21-1 is tagged as a pseudogene. The CDR3 is 15 residues long. CDR3 bases: TGTGCCAGCAGCCCGCGCTTGGGGGGGGGAAAGACCCAGTACTTC. Translated, it gives CASSPRLGGGKTQYF.

V usage is TRBV7-9 and J usage is TRBJ1-6, with D possibly matching TRBD1 (5 bases). The CDR3 sequence is 18 residues long. V gave up 5 bases and J gave up 0 bases, with 17 bases separating them. Germline values: CDR1 SEHNR, CDR2 FQNEAQ (reference sequence). The CDR3 reads CASSLGGGSTSYNSPLHF. The CDR3 coding sequence is TGTGCCAGCAGCCTGGGGGGGGGTTCAACCTCCTATAATTCACCCCTCCACTTT.

A few counts support this clone. This chain links TRBV30 with TRBJ1-3; D is unclear. The CDR3 loop spans 14 amino acids. Germline CDR1 is GTSNPN and CDR2 is SVGIG (reference sequence). Trimming took off 2 bases at V and 7 bases at J, with 15 bases between the two ends. The CDR3: CAWSTQVGSNTIYF. CDR3 nucleotide sequence: TGTGCCTGGAGTACCCAGGTCGGGTCGAACACCATATATTTT.

This clone was seen once. The chain uses TRBV5-6 and TRBJ2-7, with 7 bases matching TRBD1. V was pared by 1 base and J by 5 bases, with 6 bases of the junction left unmatched. The CDR3 contains 14 residues. CDR1 is SGHDT, CDR2 YYEEEE, per germline. CDR3 nucleotide sequence: TGTGCCAGCAGCTTGCGCCGACAGGGCCACGAGCAGTACTTC. This sequence encodes CASSLRRQGHEQYF.

V and J are TRBV1 and TRBJ2-5; TRBD1 is the table's D call, not checked against the DNA. TRBV1 is labeled a pseudogene. This CDR3 region has 13 residues. DNA of the CDR3: TGCACCAGCAGAAATACAGGGGAAGAGACCCAGTACTTC. Encoded protein: CTSRNTGEETQYF.

The chain links TRBV4-1 to TRBJ1-1, with 7 nucleotides matching TRBD1. J was trimmed by 0 bases and V by 7 bases; bases with no gene match: 8. Germline V CDR1 and CDR2: MGHRA, YSYEKL. The CDR3 covers 15 residues. In DNA, the CDR3 is TGCGCCAGCACCCCAAGGGGACAGCTGAACACTGAAGCTTTCTTT. Its translation: CASTPRGQLNTEAFF.

The genes are TRBV29-1 and TRBJ2-5, with D maybe TRBD2 (6 bases). The CDR3 sequence is 12 residues long. Trimming shortened V by 6 bases and J by 5 bases, and 13 bases separated the two germline ends. Germline V gene data show CDR1 as SQVTM and CDR2 as ANQGSEA. DNA for the CDR3: TGCAGCGTAGGCGGGACTTTGGAGACCCAGTACTTC. It is translated as CSVGGTLETQYF.

This clone was observed once. The rearrangement links TRBV5-5 to TRBJ1-4, with 11 bases lining up with TRBD1. From germline, CDR1 is SGHKS and CDR2 YYEKEE (reference sequence). The CDR3 is 16 amino acids. Unmatched junction bases numbered 2, after V lost 2 bases and J lost 2 bases. The CDR3 bases are TGTGCCAGCAGCTTAAGGACAGGGGGCACTAATGAAAAACTGTTTTTT. It yields the protein CASSLRTGGTNEKLFF.

This chain joins TRBV28 and TRBJ1-1; 7 positions agree with TRBD1. This CDR3 is built from 13 residues. Per the germline V gene, CDR1 is MDHEN and CDR2 is SYDVKM. The V gene end was trimmed by 6 bases and the J gene end by 6 bases; junction bases not matched to a gene: 7. As DNA, the CDR3 is TGTGCCAGCAGATCCCCGGGACAGTCTGAAGCTTTCTTT. The encoded protein is CASRSPGQSEAFF.

This clone was detected only once. The chain couples TRBV19 to TRBJ2-3, with D perhaps given as TRBD1 or TRBD2 (5 bases each). The V end lost 6 bases, the J end lost 6 bases, and 25 bases lay between the germline ends. The CDR3 loop spans 17 amino acids. CDR1 and CDR2 (germline): LNHDA, SQIVND (reference sequence). The CDR3 spells CASSVPRTPGRRDTQYF. CDR3 sequence (DNA): TGTGCCAGTAGCGTCCCCCGTACTCCGGGGCGCCGTGATACGCAGTATTTT.

J is TRBJ2-3 and V is TRBV11-2; the D is unclear. V gave up 1 base and J gave up 5 bases, with 4 bases separating them. The CDR3 is made up of 12 amino acids. CDR1 and CDR2 (germline): SGHAT, FQNNGV. Here the CDR3 reads CASSLGRDTQYF. The CDR3, as DNA: TGTGCCAGCAGCTTAGGAAGAGATACGCAGTATTTT.

The chain recombines TRBV6-6 with TRBJ1-4; TRBD1 aligns across 9 bases. The junction had 2 bases not matched to a gene; V was cut back by 5 bases and J by 4 bases. This CDR3 comprises 14 residues. Germline V gene lookup returns CDR1 MNHNY and CDR2 SVGAGI (reference sequence). CDR3 DNA sequence: TGTGCCAGCAGTCCGACAGGGGGTAATGAAAAACTGTTTTTT. Its translation is CASSPTGGNEKLFF.

V and J are TRBV19 and TRBJ1-3; D possibly corresponds to TRBD1 (6 bases). Germline CDR1 and CDR2: LNHDA and SQIVND (reference sequence). The length of the CDR3 is 15 residues. V was pared by 4 bases and J by 7 bases, with 17 bases between. The CDR3 region is CASSKTGTNGNTIYF. DNA for the CDR3: TGTGCCAGTAGTAAAACCGGGACAAATGGGAACACCATATATTTT.

The chain joins TRBV7-9 to TRBJ1-1, with TRBD1 as a possible D gene (5 bases). Trimming shortened V by 6 bases and J by 1 base, and 12 bases separated the two germline ends. The CDR3 is 14 amino acids. In germline, CDR1 is SEHNR, CDR2 FQNEAQ (reference sequence). This chain's CDR3 is CASRYRGSNTEAFF. DNA of the CDR3: TGTGCCAGCAGATACCGGGGGTCGAACACTGAAGCTTTCTTT.

The chain has TRBV6-5 and TRBJ2-2, with a weak D call TRBD1 (6 bases). The length of the CDR3 is 15 residues. Trimming shortened V by 10 bases and J by 2 bases, and 17 bases separated the two germline ends. In germline, CDR1 is MNHEY, CDR2 SVGAGI. The CDR3 nucleotides read TGTGCCATACGCCGTCTGGGACAAAACACCGGGGAGCTGTTTTTT. Translated: CAIRRLGQNTGELFF.

The chain uses TRBV28 and TRBJ1-5; D ambiguous. The V end lost 2 bases, the J end lost 7 bases, and 12 bases lay between the germline ends. Germline-derived CDR1 and CDR2 are MDHEN and SYDVKM. This CDR3 region has 14 residues. The CDR3 DNA is TGTGCCAGCAGTTTAGCGCAGGTTGGGCAGCCCCAGCATTTT. It yields the protein CASSLAQVGQPQHF.

The chain has TRBV6-5 and TRBJ1-1; no definite D call. The CDR3 spans 11 residues. The V end was cut by 7 bases, the J end by 4 bases, with 7 bases between. Germline CDR1 and CDR2: MNHEY and SVGAGI. In nucleotides, the CDR3 is TGTGCCAGCATTTATAGCACTGAAGCTTTCTTT. Translating gives CASIYSTEAFF.

The chain uses TRBV6-5 and TRBJ2-3; D is undetermined. The ends were cut back, 4 bases at V and 6 bases at J, with 11 bases in the middle. CDR3 size: 13 residues. The germline gives CDR1 MNHEY, CDR2 SVGAGI. The CDR3 region is CASSSLRLDTQYF. The DNA for the CDR3 is TGTGCCAGCAGTTCCCTCAGACTCGATACGCAGTATTTT.

This chain links TRBV5-1 with TRBJ2-7; TRBD1 aligns across 9 bases. Germline CDR1 SGHRS, CDR2 YFSETQ. There are 16 residues in the CDR3. The J segment lost 4 bases and the V segment lost 7 bases, leaving 15 bases of the junction unmatched. The CDR3 DNA is TGCGCCAGCTGCCGGGGACAGGGCCCACTCCCATACGAGCAGTACTTC. This codes for CASCRGQGPLPYEQYF.

The CDR3 sequence is CASSIDLRDQVQHF. In DNA form, the CDR3 reads TGTGCCAGTAGTATAGATCTTAGAGATCAGGTCCAGCATTTT. The chain couples TRBV19 to TRBJ1-5; D is ambiguous. Trimming took off 0 bases at V and 12 bases at J, with 15 bases between the two ends. The CDR3 covers 14 residues. Germline CDR1 LNHDA, CDR2 SQIVND (reference sequence). The whole variable domain, filled in from reference TRBV19 and TRBJ1-5, reads DGGITQSPKYLFRKEGQNVTLSCEQNLNHDAMYWYRQDPGQGLRLIYYSQIVNDFQKGDIAEGYSVSREKKESFPLTVTSAQKNPTAFYLCASSIDLRDQVQHFGDGTRLSIL.

The chain is built from TRBV6-5 and TRBJ1-4; the D gene is possibly TRBD1 (5 bases). This CDR3 region has 13 residues. Germline CDR1 and CDR2: MNHEY and SVGAGI. Trimming took off 7 bases at V and 7 bases at J, with 13 bases between the two ends. The CDR3 loop reads CASTIRVGEKLFF. The CDR3 DNA reads as TGTGCCAGCACGATCAGGGTTGGTGAAAAACTGTTTTTT.

A few counts support this clone. The V call is TRBV6-1, the J call TRBJ2-7; 7 nucleotides agree with TRBD2. V lost 7 bases and J lost 2; bases outside the gene matches: 5. Germline CDR1 MNHNS, CDR2 SASEGT. The CDR3 runs to 13 residues. The chain's CDR3 is CASKGLLTYEQYF. The CDR3 nucleotides read TGTGCCAGCAAGGGACTACTAACCTACGAGCAGTACTTC.

A few counts support this clone. This specimen includes other DNA sequences encoding the same CDR3. The V gene is TRBV15, the J gene TRBJ2-1; D unclear. With 4 bases removed from V and 3 bases from J, the gap between germline ends came to 10 bases. The germline V gene encodes CDR1 LNHNV and CDR2 YYDKDF (reference sequence). This CDR3 contains 14 residues. This CDR3 reads CATSTGYDYNEQFF. The CDR3 DNA reads as TGTGCCACCAGCACCGGGTACGACTACAATGAGCAGTTCTTC.